The sequence of this T cell receptor beta chain was determined in a study of PD-1 blockade in classical Hodgkin lymphoma. Relapses following autologous stem cell transplantation were seen in all patients, with brentuximab vedotin exposure varying. Patients showed best responses of complete response, partial response or progressive disease. V dropped 5 bases and J dropped 5; count of bases not matched to a gene: 8. This CDR3 contains 14 residues. In germline, CDR1 is MNHNS, CDR2 SASEGT. TCRdb's copy holds only in-frame clones and misses some; the assay was immunoSEQ multiplex PCR. The sample has nearly 55,000 clones, roughly 80% seen once.

This sequence originates from a human donor with classical Hodgkin lymphoma. The sequencing used peripheral blood mononuclear cells (PBMCs), collected at baseline. The J gene is TRBJ2-7, the V gene TRBV6-1, with 8 bases fitting TRBD2. This CDR3 reads CASSQTGTSDEQYF. The CDR3 region has the DNA TGTGCCAGCAGTCAAACCGGGACTAGTGACGAGCAGTACTTC.